This TCR beta chain comes out of a study of T cell responses to AZD1222 COVID-19 vaccine. Study findings and constraints: In the spike-specific TCR repertoire, nearly half reportedly target unmutated variant regions. Repertoires were sampled only after the peak T cell response.

With regard to this clone: Its antigen remains unidentified.

The CDR3 contains 14 residues. Trimming cost V 1 base and J 0 bases, with 7 bases left between them. Germline CDR1 reads LNHDA; CDR2 reads SQIVND (reference sequence). Sequenced by immunoSEQ multiplex PCR; TCRdb stores in-frame clones only, minus some. Among some 150,000 clones listed, approximately 92% were seen once. The chain joins TRBV19 to TRBJ2-7; no reliable D call. The sequencing used peripheral blood, collected on day 0 of AZD1222 vaccination. The source of this sequence is an adult in good health. The CDR3 region is CASSIVGSSYEQYF. CDR3 DNA sequence: TGTGCCAGTAGTATAGTCGGTAGCTCCTACGAGCAGTACTTC.